The 3 T cell receptor beta chains below were found in one sample sequenced in a study of blood T cell repertoires in COVID-19. Repertoires were generated with immunoSEQ multiplex PCR, while TCRdb's copy carries only in-frame clones and drops some. The table has about 68,000 clones, just over 85% seen once; the top ten hold about 8%. Sequencing was performed on peripheral blood. Receptors were obtained from a man aged 25 to 40 with acute or convalescent COVID-19.

The genes are TRBV9 and TRBJ2-3; TRBD2 aligns across 7 bases. Germline-derived CDR1 and CDR2 are SGDLS and YYNGEE. The CDR3 contains 14 residues. The ends lost 7 bases at V and 0 bases at J; junction bases unmatched: 5. The CDR3 DNA sequence: TGTGCCAGCGGGGCTAGCGGTAGCACAGATACGCAGTATTTT. It encodes CASGASGSTDTQYF.

CDR3: CASSFSFGQNQPQHF. The CDR3, as DNA: TGTGCCAGCAGCTTCTCATTCGGACAAAATCAGCCCCAGCATTTT. The rearrangement joins TRBV11-2 to TRBJ1-5; D might be TRBD1 (5 bases). Germline V lookup: CDR1 SGHAT, CDR2 FQNNGV. V shed 3 bases and J shed 4 bases, with 13 bases lying between them. This CDR3 is built from 15 residues.

The chain carries TRBV6-1 and TRBJ1-2; 7 nucleotides agree with TRBD1. Germline V lookup: CDR1 MNHNS, CDR2 SASEGT. The CDR3 extends over 17 amino acids. The J segment lost 5 bases and the V segment lost 4 bases, leaving 16 bases of the junction unmatched. In nucleotides, the CDR3 is TGTGCCAGCAGTGGGATTTCTGACAGGGTCTATAGGTATGGCTACACCTTC. Amino acids: CASSGISDRVYRYGYTF.